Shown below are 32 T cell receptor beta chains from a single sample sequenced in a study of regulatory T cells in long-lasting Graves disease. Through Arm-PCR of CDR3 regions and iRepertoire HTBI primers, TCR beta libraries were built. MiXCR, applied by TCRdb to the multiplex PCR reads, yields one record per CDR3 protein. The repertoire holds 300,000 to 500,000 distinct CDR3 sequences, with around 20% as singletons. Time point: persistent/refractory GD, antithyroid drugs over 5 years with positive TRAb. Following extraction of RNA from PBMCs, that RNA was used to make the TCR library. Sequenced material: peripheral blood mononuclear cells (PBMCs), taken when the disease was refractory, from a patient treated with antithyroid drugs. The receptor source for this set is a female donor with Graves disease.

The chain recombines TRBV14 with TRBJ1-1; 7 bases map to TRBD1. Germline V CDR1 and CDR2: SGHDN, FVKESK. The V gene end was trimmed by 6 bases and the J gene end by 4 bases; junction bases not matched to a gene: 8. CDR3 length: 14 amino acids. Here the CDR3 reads CASSQTGRGTEAFF. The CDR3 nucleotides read TGTGCCAGCAGTCAGACAGGGCGGGGCACTGAAGCTTTCTTT. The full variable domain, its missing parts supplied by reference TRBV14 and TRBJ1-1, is EAGVTQFPSHSVIEKGQTVTLRCDPISGHDNLYWYRRVMGKEIKFLLHFVKESKQDESGMPNNRFLAERTGGTYSTLKVQPAELEDSGVYFCASSQTGRGTEAFFGQGTRLTVV.

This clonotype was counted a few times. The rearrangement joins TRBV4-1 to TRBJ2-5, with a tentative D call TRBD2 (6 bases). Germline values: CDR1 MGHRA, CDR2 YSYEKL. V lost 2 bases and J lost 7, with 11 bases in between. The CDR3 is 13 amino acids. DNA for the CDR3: TGCGCCAGCAGCCAACCTAGGAGGGGGACCCAGTACTTC. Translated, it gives CASSQPRRGTQYF.

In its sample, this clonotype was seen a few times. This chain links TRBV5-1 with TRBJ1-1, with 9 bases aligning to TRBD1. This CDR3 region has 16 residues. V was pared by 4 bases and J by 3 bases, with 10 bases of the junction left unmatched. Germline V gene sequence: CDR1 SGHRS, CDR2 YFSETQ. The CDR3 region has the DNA TGCGCCAGCAGCCAAGGCTCCGGGACAGGGCACACTGAAGCTTTCTTT. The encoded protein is CASSQGSGTGHTEAFF.

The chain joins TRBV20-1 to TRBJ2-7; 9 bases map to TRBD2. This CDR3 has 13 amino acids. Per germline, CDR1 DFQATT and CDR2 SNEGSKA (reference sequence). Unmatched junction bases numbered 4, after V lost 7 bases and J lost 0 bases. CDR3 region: CSGNSGSSYEQYF. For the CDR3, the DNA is TGCAGTGGCAATAGCGGGAGCTCCTACGAGCAGTACTTC.

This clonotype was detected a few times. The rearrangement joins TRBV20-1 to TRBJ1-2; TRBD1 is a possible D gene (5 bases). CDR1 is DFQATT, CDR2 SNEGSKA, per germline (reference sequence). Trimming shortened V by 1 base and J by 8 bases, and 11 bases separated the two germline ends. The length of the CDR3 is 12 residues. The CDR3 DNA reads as TGCAGTGCTAGAGTGGGGGTCAGGGGCTACACCTTC. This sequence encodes CSARVGVRGYTF.

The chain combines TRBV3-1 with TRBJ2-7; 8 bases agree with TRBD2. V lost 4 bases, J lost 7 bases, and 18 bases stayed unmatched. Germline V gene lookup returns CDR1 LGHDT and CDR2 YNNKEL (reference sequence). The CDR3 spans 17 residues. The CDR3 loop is CASSPTPGTRGRVEQYF. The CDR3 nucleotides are TGTGCCAGCAGCCCTACCCCCGGGACTAGGGGCCGAGTAGAGCAGTACTTC.

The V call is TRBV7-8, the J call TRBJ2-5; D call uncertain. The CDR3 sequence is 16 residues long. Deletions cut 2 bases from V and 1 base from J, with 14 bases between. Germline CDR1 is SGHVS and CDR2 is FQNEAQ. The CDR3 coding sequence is TGTGCCAGCAGCTTACGGGCCTGGCGGATCCAAGAGACCCAGTACTTC. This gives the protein CASSLRAWRIQETQYF.

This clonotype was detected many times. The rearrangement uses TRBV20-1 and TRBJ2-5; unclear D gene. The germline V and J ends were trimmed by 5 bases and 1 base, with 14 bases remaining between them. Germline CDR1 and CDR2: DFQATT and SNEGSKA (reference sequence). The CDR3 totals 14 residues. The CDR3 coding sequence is TGCAGTGCTCCTCTGTGGGCAACCCAAGAGACCCAGTACTTC. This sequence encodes CSAPLWATQETQYF.

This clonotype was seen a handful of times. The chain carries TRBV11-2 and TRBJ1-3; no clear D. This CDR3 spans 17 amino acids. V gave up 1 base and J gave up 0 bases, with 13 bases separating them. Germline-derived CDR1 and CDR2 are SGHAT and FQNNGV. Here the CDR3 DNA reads TGTGCCAGCAGCTTAGGGAACAGTAGAATCTCTGGAAACACCATATATTTT. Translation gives CASSLGNSRISGNTIYF.

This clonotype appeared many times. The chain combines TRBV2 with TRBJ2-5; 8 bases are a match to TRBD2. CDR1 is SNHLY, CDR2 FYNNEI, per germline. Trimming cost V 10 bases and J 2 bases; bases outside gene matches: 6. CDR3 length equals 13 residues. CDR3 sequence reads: CATSGTRQETQYF. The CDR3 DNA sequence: TGTGCCACTTCCGGGACTAGACAAGAGACCCAGTACTTC.

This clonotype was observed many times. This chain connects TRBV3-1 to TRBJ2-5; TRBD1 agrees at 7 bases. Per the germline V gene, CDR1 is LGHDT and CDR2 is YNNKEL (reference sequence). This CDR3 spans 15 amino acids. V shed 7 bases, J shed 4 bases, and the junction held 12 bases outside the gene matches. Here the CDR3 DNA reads TGTGCCAGCATCCAGTTGAGGGGGCGAGTAGAGACCCAGTACTTC. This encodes CASIQLRGRVETQYF.

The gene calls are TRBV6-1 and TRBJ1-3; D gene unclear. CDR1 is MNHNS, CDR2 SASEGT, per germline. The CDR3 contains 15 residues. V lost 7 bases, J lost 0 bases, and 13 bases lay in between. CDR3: CASTSGGASGNTIYF. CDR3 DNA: TGTGCCAGCACCAGCGGCGGAGCCTCTGGAAACACCATATATTTT.

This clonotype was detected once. The CDR3 region is CASSGGQGWPLHF. DNA for the CDR3: TGTGCCAGCAGCGGTGGACAGGGCTGGCCCCTCCACTTT. The chain has TRBV5-6 and TRBJ1-6; 8 nucleotides agree with TRBD1. The CDR3 length is 13 residues. With V trimmed by 4 bases and J by 13 bases, 7 bases remained unmatched. Germline CDR1 reads SGHDT; CDR2 reads YYEEEE.

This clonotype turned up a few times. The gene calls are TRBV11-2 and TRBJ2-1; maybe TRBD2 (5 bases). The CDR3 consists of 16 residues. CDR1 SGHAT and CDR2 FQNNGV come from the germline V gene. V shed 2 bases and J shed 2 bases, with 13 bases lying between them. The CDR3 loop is CASSLRGKGTYNEQFF. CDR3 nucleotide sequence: TGTGCCAGCAGCTTAAGAGGGAAGGGTACCTACAATGAGCAGTTCTTC.

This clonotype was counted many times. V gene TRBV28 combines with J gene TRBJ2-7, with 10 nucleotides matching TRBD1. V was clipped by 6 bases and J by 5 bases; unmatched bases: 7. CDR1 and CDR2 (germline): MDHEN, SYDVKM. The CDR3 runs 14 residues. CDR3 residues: CASRRTGGGNEQYF. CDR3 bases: TGTGCCAGCAGGAGGACAGGGGGAGGCAACGAGCAGTACTTC.

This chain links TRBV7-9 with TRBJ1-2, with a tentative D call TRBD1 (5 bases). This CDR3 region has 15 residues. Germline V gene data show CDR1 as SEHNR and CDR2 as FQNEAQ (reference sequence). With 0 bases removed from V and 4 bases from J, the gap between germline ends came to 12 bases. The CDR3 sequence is CASSLARGSPYGYTF. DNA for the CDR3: TGTGCCAGCAGCTTAGCTCGGGGGTCCCCCTATGGCTACACCTTC.

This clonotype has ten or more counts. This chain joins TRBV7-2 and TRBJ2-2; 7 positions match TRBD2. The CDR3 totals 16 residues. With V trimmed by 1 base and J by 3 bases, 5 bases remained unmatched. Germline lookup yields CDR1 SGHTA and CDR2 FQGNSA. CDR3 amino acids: CASSLGEGRYTGELFF. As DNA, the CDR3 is TGTGCCAGCAGCTTAGGGGAGGGGCGGTACACCGGGGAGCTGTTTTTT.

The CDR3 nucleotides are TGTGCCAGCAATCGACTGGGGGTGGGAAGCAATCAGCCCCAGCATTTT. Its protein product is CASNRLGVGSNQPQHF. The chain carries TRBV6-1 and TRBJ1-5, with a possible D match to TRBD1 (5 bases). V gave up 7 bases and J gave up 1 base, with 17 bases separating them. The CDR3 totals 16 residues. CDR1 is MNHNS, CDR2 SASEGT, per germline.

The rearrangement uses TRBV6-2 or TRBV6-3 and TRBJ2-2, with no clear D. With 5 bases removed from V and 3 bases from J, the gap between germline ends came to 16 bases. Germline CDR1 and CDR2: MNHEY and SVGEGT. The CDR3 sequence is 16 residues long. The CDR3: CASSEGRPGYTGELFF. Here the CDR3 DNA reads TGTGCCAGCAGTGAAGGCCGACCAGGATACACCGGGGAGCTGTTTTTT.

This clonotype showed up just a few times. CDR3 in amino acids: CASTPFGGAGTEAFF. CDR3 nucleotide sequence: TGTGCCAGCACTCCATTTGGGGGGGCAGGCACTGAAGCTTTCTTT. The genes are TRBV6-1 and TRBJ1-1, with D possibly matching TRBD1 (6 bases). Trimming took 7 bases from V and 4 from J, leaving 19 bases between them. The CDR3 has 15 amino acids. CDR1 is MNHNS, CDR2 SASEGT, per germline.

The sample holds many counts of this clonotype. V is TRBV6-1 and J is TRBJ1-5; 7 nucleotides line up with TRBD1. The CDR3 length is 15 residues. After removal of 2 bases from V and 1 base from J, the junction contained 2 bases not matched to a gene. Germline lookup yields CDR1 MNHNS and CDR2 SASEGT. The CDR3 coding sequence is TGTGCCAGCAGTGAAAGGGGGCGAAGCAATCAGCCCCAGCATTTT. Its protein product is CASSERGRSNQPQHF.

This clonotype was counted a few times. The CDR3 sequence: CASGWGGETQYF. The DNA for the CDR3 is TGCGCCAGCGGTTGGGGGGGAGAGACCCAGTACTTC. This sequence joins TRBV10-2 and TRBJ2-5, with 7 bases identical to TRBD2. CDR3 length: 12 amino acids. The trim removed 8 bases at V and 4 bases at J, leaving 4 bases unmatched. CDR1 and CDR2 from the germline V gene are WSHSY and SAAADI.

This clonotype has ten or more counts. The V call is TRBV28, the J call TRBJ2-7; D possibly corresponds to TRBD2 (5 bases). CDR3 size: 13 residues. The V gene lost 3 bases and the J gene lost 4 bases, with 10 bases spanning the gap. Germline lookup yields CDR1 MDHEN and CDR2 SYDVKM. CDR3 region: CASSFGGVYEQYF. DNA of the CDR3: TGTGCCAGCAGTTTCGGAGGAGTATACGAGCAGTACTTC.

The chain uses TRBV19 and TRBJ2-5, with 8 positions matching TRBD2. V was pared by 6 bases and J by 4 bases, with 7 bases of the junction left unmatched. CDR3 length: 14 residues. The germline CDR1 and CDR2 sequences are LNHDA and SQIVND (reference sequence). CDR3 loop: CASSPSGRAETQYF. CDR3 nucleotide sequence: TGTGCCAGTAGCCCCAGCGGGAGAGCAGAGACCCAGTACTTC.

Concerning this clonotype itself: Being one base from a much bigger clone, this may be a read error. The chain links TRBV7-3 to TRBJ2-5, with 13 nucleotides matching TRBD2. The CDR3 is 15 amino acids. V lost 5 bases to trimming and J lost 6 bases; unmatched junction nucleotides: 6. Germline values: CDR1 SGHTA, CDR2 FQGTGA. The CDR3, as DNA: TGTGCCAGCAGCCCTGCGGGACTAGCGGGGAAGACCCAGTACTTC. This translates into CASSPAGLAGKTQYF.

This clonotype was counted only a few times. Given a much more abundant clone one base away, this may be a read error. CDR3 sequence reads: CASGEQGQYSNQPQHF. CDR3 in DNA: TGTGCCAGCGGTGAACAGGGCCAATATAGCAATCAGCCCCAGCATTTT. This sequence joins TRBV2 and TRBJ1-5; D is possibly TRBD1 (6 bases). In germline, CDR1 is SNHLY, CDR2 FYNNEI. The length of the CDR3 is 16 residues.

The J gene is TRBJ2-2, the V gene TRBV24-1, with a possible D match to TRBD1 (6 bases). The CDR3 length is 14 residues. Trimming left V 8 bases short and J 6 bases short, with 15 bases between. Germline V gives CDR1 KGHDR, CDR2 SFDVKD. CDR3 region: CATKKGVGAGELFF. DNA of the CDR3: TGTGCCACCAAGAAGGGGGTAGGGGCCGGGGAGCTGTTTTTT.

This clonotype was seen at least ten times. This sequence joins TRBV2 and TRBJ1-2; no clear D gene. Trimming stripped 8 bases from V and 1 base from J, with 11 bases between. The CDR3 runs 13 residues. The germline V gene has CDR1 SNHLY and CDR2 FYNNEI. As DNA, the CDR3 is TGTGCCAGCCGAGCCGCAGTTAACTATGGCTACACCTTC. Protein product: CASRAAVNYGYTF. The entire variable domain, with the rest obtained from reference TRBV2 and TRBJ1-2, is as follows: EPEVTQTPSHQVTQMGQEVILRCVPISNHLYFYWYRQILGQKVEFLVSFYNNEISEKSEIFDDQFSVERPDGSNFTLKIRSTKLEDSAMYFCASRAAVNYGYTFGSGTRLTVV.

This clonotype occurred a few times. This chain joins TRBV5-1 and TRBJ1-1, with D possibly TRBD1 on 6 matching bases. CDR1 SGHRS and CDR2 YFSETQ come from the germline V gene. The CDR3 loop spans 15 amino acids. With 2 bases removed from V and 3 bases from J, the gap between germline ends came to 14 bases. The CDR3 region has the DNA TGCGCCAGCAGCTTCGGGGGGGCATGGGACACTGAAGCTTTCTTT. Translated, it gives CASSFGGAWDTEAFF. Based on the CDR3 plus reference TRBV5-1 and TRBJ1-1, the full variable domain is KAGVTQTPRYLIKTRGQQVTLSCSPISGHRSVSWYQQTPGQGLQFLFEYFSETQRNKGNFPGRFSGRQFSNSRSEMNVSTLELGDSALYLCASSFGGAWDTEAFFGQGTRLTVV.

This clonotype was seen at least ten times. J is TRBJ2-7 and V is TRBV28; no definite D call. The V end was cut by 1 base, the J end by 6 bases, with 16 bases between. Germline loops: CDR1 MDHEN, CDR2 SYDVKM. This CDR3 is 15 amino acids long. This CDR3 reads CASSLFGPLGFEQYF. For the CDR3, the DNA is TGTGCCAGCAGTTTATTCGGCCCGCTCGGATTCGAGCAGTACTTC.

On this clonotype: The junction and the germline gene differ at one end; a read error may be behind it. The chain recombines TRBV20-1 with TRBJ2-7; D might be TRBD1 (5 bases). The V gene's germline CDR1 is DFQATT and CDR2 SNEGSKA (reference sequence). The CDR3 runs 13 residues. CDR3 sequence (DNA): TGCAGTGCTAGGGCGACAGACTCCTACGGGCAGTACTTC. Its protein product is CSARATDSYGQYF.

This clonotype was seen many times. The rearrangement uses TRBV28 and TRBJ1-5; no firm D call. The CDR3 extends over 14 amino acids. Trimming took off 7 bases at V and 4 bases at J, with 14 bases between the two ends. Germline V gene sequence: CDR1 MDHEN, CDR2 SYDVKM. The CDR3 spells CASMRTALNQPQHF. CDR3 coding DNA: TGTGCCAGCATGCGGACGGCTCTAAATCAGCCCCAGCATTTT.